A selection of T cell receptor beta chains follows, all from one sample in a study of Graves' ophthalmopathy and Graves' hyperthyroidism. One entry per CDR3 protein results from TCRdb running MiXCR on the multiplex PCR reads. The sample lists around 660,000 distinct CDR3 sequences, over 40% occurring once. Material for sequencing was peripheral blood. The receptors derive from an adult man with Graves' ophthalmopathy. Each CDR3 is given with its conserved first and last residue. Each record gives: J gene, D gene, clone size, V gene, CDR3 protein, CDR3 DNA. The D gene is left open where the match is weak. Size is omitted from some rows. Given values are once, few, many or a class for expanded clones.

J: TRBJ2-2
D: TRBD2
size: many
V: TRBV2
CDR3: CASKSGGLNTGELFF
DNA: TGTGCCAGCAAGAGCGGGGGGCTGAACACCGGGGAGCTGTTTTTT

J: TRBJ1-6
D: -
size: -
V: TRBV10-2
CDR3: CASSDSFSPLHF
DNA: TGCGCCAGCAGTGACAGTTTTTCACCCCTCCACTTT

J: TRBJ1-2
D: TRBD1
size: -
V: TRBV19
CDR3: CASSLRDSVSLSGYTF
DNA: TGTGCCAGTAGTCTGCGGGACAGCGTAAGTCTTAGTGGCTACACCTTC

J: TRBJ2-7
D: -
size: once
V: TRBV7-2
CDR3: CASSLNLFGHGGGSHYEQYF
DNA: TGTGCCAGCAGCTTAAATCTCTTCGGCCATGGGGGGGGCTCCCACTACGAGCAGTACTTC

J: TRBJ1-2
D: -
size: -
V: TRBV9
CDR3: CASKLRPEIYGYTF
DNA: TGTGCCAGCAAGTTAAGGCCAGAAATCTATGGCTACACCTTC

J: TRBJ2-5
D: TRBD1
size: -
V: TRBV10-3
CDR3: CAIGYRPGQGTETQYF
DNA: TGTGCCATCGGATACCGACCGGGACAGGGAACAGAGACCCAGTACTTC

J: TRBJ2-7
D: -
size: -
V: TRBV2
CDR3: CASRGLQYEQYF
DNA: TGTGCCAGCAGAGGACTACAATACGAGCAGTACTTC

J: TRBJ1-5
D: -
size: few
V: TRBV6-5
CDR3: CASRETGFTNQPQHF
DNA: TGTGCCAGCAGAGAGACAGGTTTCACTAATCAGCCCCAGCATTTT

J: TRBJ2-6
D: -
size: -
V: TRBV6-1
CDR3: CASTYPPRQVFSVSGANVLTF
DNA: TGTGCCAGCACCTACCCCCCACGACAGGTTTTCTCTGTCTCTGGGGCCAACGTCCTGACTTTC

J: TRBJ2-7
D: TRBD1
size: many
V: TRBV7-9
CDR3: CASSGPGQGFTYEQYF
DNA: TGTGCCAGCAGCGGCCCGGGACAGGGCTTTACCTACGAGCAGTACTTC

J: TRBJ2-7
D: -
size: many
V: TRBV2
CDR3: CASSGHEQYF
DNA: TGTGCCAGCAGTGGCCACGAGCAGTACTTC

J: TRBJ2-7
D: -
size: -
V: TRBV25-1
CDR3: CASSESRRKQYF
DNA: TGTGCCAGCAGTGAATCGAGACGAAAGCAGTACTTC

J: TRBJ2-3
D: -
size: once
V: TRBV5-1
CDR3: CASSLQPAGTDTQYF
DNA: TGCGCCAGCAGCCTTCAACCAGCGGGCACAGATACGCAGTATTTT

J: TRBJ2-7
D: -
size: -
V: TRBV13
CDR3: CAVSAGPYNEQYF
DNA: TGTGCCGTTAGTGCGGGTCCCTACAATGAGCAGTACTTC

J: TRBJ1-6
D: TRBD1
size: few
V: TRBV4-3
CDR3: CASSQDLGHRGLNSPLHF
DNA: TGCGCCAGCAGCCAAGATCTTGGGCACAGGGGGCTGAATTCACCCCTCCACTTT

J: TRBJ1-1
D: -
size: many
V: TRBV5-1
CDR3: CASSPGQSIGTEAFF
DNA: TGCGCCAGCAGCCCAGGACAGTCAATAGGCACTGAAGCTTTCTTT

J: TRBJ1-1
D: -
size: once
V: TRBV7-9
CDR3: CASSSEGGRPMNTEAFF
DNA: TGTGCCAGCAGCTCAGAGGGGGGACGGCCCATGAACACTGAAGCTTTCTTT

J: TRBJ1-1
D: TRBD1
size: -
V: TRBV25-1
CDR3: CASVSQGENTEAFF
DNA: TGTGCCAGCGTATCACAGGGGGAGAACACTGAAGCTTTCTTT

J: TRBJ2-2
D: TRBD2
size: -
V: TRBV24-1
CDR3: CATSDHPGGTNTGELFF
DNA: TGTGCCACCAGTGATCACCCGGGAGGTACGAACACCGGGGAGCTGTTTTTT

J: TRBJ2-7
D: TRBD2
size: many
V: TRBV4-1
CDR3: CASSQAGIAGATYEQYF
DNA: TGCGCCAGCAGCCAAGCGGGGATAGCGGGAGCGACCTACGAGCAGTACTTC

J: TRBJ1-2
D: -
size: -
V: TRBV29-1
CDR3: CSVGLAGGVDGYTF
DNA: TGCAGCGTTGGACTAGCGGGAGGCGTCGATGGCTACACCTTC

J: TRBJ2-5
D: -
size: many
V: TRBV7-9
CDR3: CASSLASTGIQETQYF
DNA: TGTGCCAGCAGCTTAGCGTCAACAGGGATACAAGAGACCCAGTACTTC

J: TRBJ1-6
D: -
size: -
V: TRBV11-2
CDR3: CASSRGVINSPLHF
DNA: TGTGCCAGCAGCCGGGGGGTCATTAATTCACCCCTCCACTTT

J: TRBJ1-2
D: TRBD1
size: -
V: TRBV2
CDR3: CACRSGTGHYGYTF
DNA: TGTGCATGCAGATCAGGGACAGGGCACTATGGCTACACCTTC

J: TRBJ1-2
D: -
size: few
V: TRBV4-2
CDR3: CASSQENQDGYTF
DNA: TGTGCCAGCAGCCAAGAGAACCAGGATGGCTACACCTTC

J: TRBJ1-2
D: -
size: -
V: TRBV6-6
CDR3: CASSYSIFGNGYTF
DNA: TGTGCCAGCAGTTACTCGATTTTCGGGAATGGCTACACCTTC

J: TRBJ2-6
D: -
size: many
V: TRBV7-8
CDR3: CASSLGSYSGANVLTF
DNA: TGTGCCAGCAGCTTAGGATCATACTCTGGGGCCAACGTCCTGACTTTC

J: TRBJ2-7
D: TRBD2
size: -
V: TRBV4-3
CDR3: CASSQSPGLAHEQYF
DNA: TGCGCCAGCAGCCAATCCCCAGGACTAGCCCACGAGCAGTACTTC

J: TRBJ1-1
D: -
size: -
V: TRBV29-1
CDR3: CSVGGSREAFF
DNA: TGCAGCGTTGGTGGCAGCCGTGAAGCTTTCTTT

J: TRBJ2-7
D: TRBD1
size: many
V: TRBV7-8
CDR3: CASSERGQGGHEQYF
DNA: TGTGCCAGCAGCGAAAGGGGACAGGGGGGCCACGAGCAGTACTTC

J: TRBJ1-2
D: -
size: -
V: TRBV3-1
CDR3: CASSQGVRGNNGYTF
DNA: TGTGCCAGCAGCCAAGGTGTCAGGGGAAATAATGGCTACACCTTC

J: TRBJ2-5
D: -
size: -
V: TRBV10-3
CDR3: CAISGTETQETQYF
DNA: TGTGCCATCAGTGGGACAGAGACTCAAGAGACCCAGTACTTC

J: TRBJ2-2
D: -
size: -
V: TRBV5-1
CDR3: CASSLAEWEKRAGELFF
DNA: TGCGCCAGCAGCTTGGCCGAGTGGGAGAAGAGGGCCGGGGAGCTGTTTTTT

J: TRBJ2-7
D: TRBD1
size: -
V: TRBV10-3
CDR3: CASNPRDRDGYEQYF
DNA: TGTGCCAGCAACCCAAGGGACAGGGACGGGTACGAGCAGTACTTC

J: TRBJ1-2
D: TRBD1
size: few
V: TRBV5-4
CDR3: CASSGGDSLYGYTF
DNA: TGTGCCAGCAGCGGGGGGGACAGTCTCTATGGCTACACCTTC

J: TRBJ2-5
D: -
size: many
V: TRBV14
CDR3: CASSQLIGRETQYF
DNA: TGTGCCAGCAGCCAACTCATAGGGCGAGAGACCCAGTACTTC

J: TRBJ1-4
D: -
size: -
V: TRBV4-1
CDR3: CASSQDLGTAGEKLFF
DNA: TGCGCCAGCAGCCAAGATCTCGGGACTGCTGGAGAAAAACTGTTTTTT

J: TRBJ1-2
D: TRBD1
size: -
V: TRBV6-6
CDR3: CASSERTGGSNGYTF
DNA: TGTGCCAGCAGTGAAAGAACAGGGGGATCCAATGGCTACACCTTC

J: TRBJ1-4
D: -
size: few
V: TRBV12-3/TRBV12-4
CDR3: CASSQQGQREKLFF
DNA: TGTGCCAGCAGCCAACAGGGACAACGGGAAAAACTGTTTTTT

J: TRBJ1-1
D: -
size: many
V: TRBV9
CDR3: CASSVFSGQDTEAFF
DNA: TGTGCCAGCAGCGTTTTTTCGGGGCAGGACACTGAAGCTTTCTTT

J: TRBJ2-2
D: TRBD2
size: -
V: TRBV12-3/TRBV12-4
CDR3: CASSSGASHTGELFF
DNA: TGTGCCAGCAGTAGCGGGGCTAGCCACACCGGGGAGCTGTTTTTT

J: TRBJ2-2
D: -
size: -
V: TRBV7-9
CDR3: CASSRLLTNTGELFF
DNA: TGTGCCAGCAGCCGACTCCTTACGAACACCGGGGAGCTGTTTTTT

J: TRBJ2-7
D: -
size: many
V: TRBV10-3
CDR3: CAMGPAVWGEQYF
DNA: TGTGCCATGGGTCCAGCGGTTTGGGGCGAGCAGTACTTC

J: TRBJ2-7
D: TRBD2
size: few
V: TRBV20-1
CDR3: CSALQTSGMAQYF
DNA: TGCAGTGCTTTGCAGACTAGCGGGATGGCGCAGTACTTC

J: TRBJ1-1
D: TRBD1
size: -
V: TRBV7-2
CDR3: CASSWDRLGTEAFF
DNA: TGTGCCAGCAGTTGGGACAGACTGGGAACTGAAGCTTTCTTT

J: TRBJ1-3
D: -
size: -
V: TRBV10-3
CDR3: CASIRDLIGTIYF
DNA: TGTGCCAGCATCCGGGACCTAATAGGCACCATATATTTT

J: TRBJ1-1
D: -
size: -
V: TRBV10-3
CDR3: CAIRVVGSTEAFF
DNA: TGTGCCATCAGAGTTGTCGGGAGCACTGAAGCTTTCTTT

J: TRBJ2-7
D: -
size: many
V: TRBV6-6
CDR3: CASSYSIVLALEQYF
DNA: TGTGCCAGCAGTTACTCAATCGTCCTAGCCCTCGAGCAGTACTTC

J: TRBJ2-2
D: -
size: -
V: TRBV6-5
CDR3: CASSYSAGSTGELFF
DNA: TGTGCCAGCAGTTACTCCGCGGGGTCCACCGGGGAGCTGTTTTTT

J: TRBJ2-3
D: -
size: -
V: TRBV29-1
CDR3: CSVERDGTDTQYF
DNA: TGCAGCGTTGAACGGGATGGGACAGATACGCAGTATTTT

J: TRBJ1-3
D: -
size: -
V: TRBV10-3
CDR3: CASRRPQLGVGNTIYF
DNA: TGTGCCAGCAGACGTCCTCAACTGGGAGTTGGAAACACCATATATTTT

J: TRBJ1-1
D: -
size: many
V: TRBV5-1
CDR3: CASSLAIEGTEAFF
DNA: TGCGCCAGCAGCCTGGCTATAGAAGGCACTGAAGCTTTCTTT

J: TRBJ1-5
D: -
size: many
V: TRBV12-3/TRBV12-4
CDR3: CASSFALWNQPQHF
DNA: TGTGCCAGCAGTTTCGCTTTGTGGAATCAGCCCCAGCATTTT

J: TRBJ1-1
D: TRBD1
size: -
V: TRBV10-3
CDR3: CAISLTGPEAFF
DNA: TGTGCCATCAGCCTGACAGGGCCAGAAGCTTTCTTT

J: TRBJ1-2
D: -
size: -
V: TRBV4-2
CDR3: CASSEMGQPLLTF
DNA: TGTGCCAGCAGCGAAATGGGGCAGCCTCTACTTACCTTC